Presented here are 18 T cell receptor beta chains from one specimen sequenced in a study of CD8 T cells in Susac syndrome (dated by TCRdb to the late 2010s). The library was obtained by the immunoSEQ multiplex PCR assay. RNA was extracted using the RNeasy kit, and roughly 0.45 to 1 ug of the RNA was reverse transcribed with random hexamers. TCRdb reprocessing: public reads trimmed at Q25 with fastp, clones called with MiXCR, in-frame beta chains kept. Rows are unified per CDR3 protein, each entry keeping the most common DNA and genes. In all, the sample holds 90,000 to 150,000 distinct CDR3 sequences, and around 92% of those were seen once. Of the sample, over 0.1% is held by the ten largest clones. Specimen: CD8+ T cells from PBMCs. Receptors originate from a human donor in good health.

The J gene is TRBJ2-7, the V gene TRBV19; 7 bases map to TRBD1. From germline, CDR1 is LNHDA and CDR2 SQIVND (reference sequence). The CDR3 is 16 residues long. With 4 bases clipped from V and 0 bases from J, the junction kept 9 bases outside the gene matches. The CDR3 spells CASSTPGGATSYEQYF. Written as DNA, the CDR3 is TGTGCCAGTAGTACCCCAGGGGGAGCGACCTCCTACGAGCAGTACTTC.

V gene TRBV20-1 combines with J gene TRBJ2-3, with a possible D match to TRBD2 (6 bases). V lost 1 base to trimming and J lost 7 bases, with 18 bases between them. Germline values: CDR1 DFQATT, CDR2 SNEGSKA (reference sequence). The CDR3 is made up of 15 amino acids. CDR3 residues: CSARGRRGFEYTQYF. The CDR3 nucleotides are TGCAGTGCTAGAGGGCGCCGGGGGTTTGAATATACGCAGTATTTT.

The rearrangement uses TRBV4-3 and TRBJ1-2; TRBD1 aligns across 7 bases. With 1 base clipped from V and 0 bases from J, the junction kept 5 bases outside the gene matches. Germline CDR1 is LGHNA and CDR2 is YSLEER. This CDR3 region has 16 residues. The CDR3 nucleotides read TGCGCCAGCAGCCAAGCTGACAGGGCAGCTAACTATGGCTACACCTTC. Its protein product is CASSQADRAANYGYTF.

This clonotype was seen once. The CDR3 here is CASSVPGATEAFF. CDR3 coding DNA: TGTGCCAGCAGCGTCCCAGGGGCCACTGAAGCTTTCTTT. The genes are TRBV7-9 and TRBJ1-1; a possible D gene is TRBD1 (6 bases). The CDR3 is made up of 13 amino acids. The germline V gene encodes CDR1 SEHNR and CDR2 FQNEAQ (reference sequence). Trimming took 5 bases from V and 4 from J, leaving 11 bases between them.

The gene calls are TRBV5-1 and TRBJ1-1, with TRBD1 identical over 8 bases. Germline V gives CDR1 SGHRS, CDR2 YFSETQ. V gave up 4 bases and J gave up 4 bases; unmatched junction bases: 9. The CDR3 is 15 residues long. The CDR3 is CASSLQTGASTEAFF. For the CDR3, the DNA is TGCGCCAGCAGCCTCCAGACAGGGGCAAGCACTGAAGCTTTCTTT.

This clonotype was recorded only once. The rearrangement links TRBV4-1 to TRBJ1-2, with 8 bases aligning to TRBD1. Unmatched junction bases numbered 2, after V lost 2 bases and J lost 6 bases. The CDR3 has 13 residues. Germline CDR1 and CDR2: MGHRA and YSYEKL. The CDR3, as DNA: TGCGCCAGCAGCCAACCCAGGGGGCATGGCTACACCTTC. As protein: CASSQPRGHGYTF.

This clonotype was found a few times. The chain couples TRBV19 to TRBJ2-3; no firm D call. Germline V gives CDR1 LNHDA, CDR2 SQIVND (reference sequence). V was cut by 3 bases and J by 0 bases, with 7 bases left in between. The CDR3 covers 14 residues. The CDR3 protein is CASSIDGSTDTQYF. The CDR3 nucleotides are TGTGCCAGTAGTATTGACGGGAGCACAGATACGCAGTATTTT.

The CDR3 loop reads CAWTPGTLNTGELFF. In DNA, the CDR3 is TGTGCCTGGACCCCTGGGACTTTGAACACCGGGGAGCTGTTTTTT. V usage is TRBV30 and J usage is TRBJ2-2, with D perhaps matching TRBD2 (6 bases). The CDR3 consists of 15 residues. Germline loops: CDR1 GTSNPN, CDR2 SVGIG (reference sequence). Trimming removed 4 bases at V and 1 base at J, with 13 bases between.

The V gene is TRBV5-1, the J gene TRBJ1-2; no reliable D call. The V gene lost 1 base and the J gene lost 7 bases, with 11 bases spanning the gap. Germline lookup yields CDR1 SGHRS and CDR2 YFSETQ. This CDR3 has 13 amino acids. CDR3 loop: CASSLSPNRGYTF. The CDR3 nucleotides read TGCGCCAGCAGCTTGAGTCCCAACCGTGGCTACACCTTC.

This chain uses TRBV10-3 with TRBJ2-3; weak D call: TRBD2 (5 bases). The CDR3 covers 14 residues. The V end was cut by 0 bases, the J end by 4 bases, with 8 bases between. In germline, CDR1 is ENHRY, CDR2 SYGVKD. The CDR3 loop is CAISESAGADTQYF. The CDR3, as DNA: TGTGCCATCAGTGAGTCGGCCGGGGCAGATACGCAGTATTTT.

This rearrangement joins TRBV6-6 to TRBJ1-2; no reliable D call. Trimming removed 8 bases from V and 6 bases from J, with 16 bases in between. The CDR3 has 13 residues. The V gene's germline CDR1 is MNHNY and CDR2 SVGAGI (reference sequence). The DNA for the CDR3 is TGTGCCAGCTCGCCGGACGGGTATGATGGCTACACCTTC. This sequence encodes CASSPDGYDGYTF.

This clonotype has a handful of counts. The chain joins TRBV20-1 to TRBJ2-1, with 11 bases that match TRBD2. The CDR3 has 16 amino acids. The V gene's germline CDR1 is DFQATT and CDR2 SNEGSKA (reference sequence). V was pared by 4 bases and J by 8 bases, with 13 bases of the junction left unmatched. CDR3 residues: CSANRLAGPIVDEQFF. The DNA for the CDR3 is TGCAGTGCTAACAGACTAGCGGGACCTATTGTTGATGAGCAGTTCTTC.

The V call is TRBV20-1, the J call TRBJ2-5; a weak D match, TRBD2 (6 bases). Per germline, CDR1 DFQATT and CDR2 SNEGSKA (reference sequence). The V end lost 2 bases, the J end lost 5 bases, and 12 bases lay between the germline ends. CDR3 length: 13 residues. Here the CDR3 reads CSARRAGRETQYF. CDR3 sequence (DNA): TGCAGTGCTAGAAGGGCAGGGAGGGAGACCCAGTACTTC.

CDR3 amino acids: CASSLSGGAYGYTF. The CDR3 DNA reads TGTGCCAGCAGCTTATCAGGGGGCGCTTATGGCTACACCTTC. V usage is TRBV7-9 and J usage is TRBJ1-2; 8 nucleotides match TRBD1. Trimming removed 2 bases from V and 5 bases from J; junction bases left unmatched: 4. This CDR3 has 14 amino acids. Germline CDR1 and CDR2: SEHNR and FQNEAQ (reference sequence). Looking up the rest from reference TRBV7-9 and TRBJ1-2 gives the full variable domain: DTGVSQNPRHKITKRGQNVTFRCDPISEHNRLYWYRQTLGQGPEFLTYFQNEAQLEKSRLLSDRFSAERPKGSFSTLEIQRTEQGDSAMYLCASSLSGGAYGYTFGSGTRLTVV.

This chain joins TRBV10-3 and TRBJ1-2; D gene uncertain. V was shortened by 2 bases and J by 4 bases, with 5 bases between the two germline ends. CDR3 length equals 12 residues. Germline CDR1 and CDR2: ENHRY and SYGVKD. In nucleotides, the CDR3 is TGTGCCATCAGTGAGGACCGCTATGGCTACACCTTC. Its protein product is CAISEDRYGYTF.

The CDR3 spells CASSRGLSSYNEQFF. The DNA for the CDR3 is TGTGCCAGCAGTAGGGGTCTCAGCTCCTACAATGAGCAGTTCTTC. This chain joins TRBV6-2 or TRBV6-3 and TRBJ2-1; possible D gene TRBD1, 5 bases. V was pared by 5 bases and J by 0 bases, with 11 bases between. This CDR3 has 15 residues. Germline V CDR1 and CDR2: MNHEY, SVGEGT.

J is TRBJ1-5 and V is TRBV7-2, with TRBD1 identical over 7 bases. The CDR3 has 14 amino acids. Trimming removed 3 bases from V and 6 bases from J; junction bases left unmatched: 5. Germline V gene lookup returns CDR1 SGHTA and CDR2 FQGNSA. The CDR3 here is CASSFGTVIQPQHF. CDR3 sequence (DNA): TGTGCCAGCAGCTTCGGGACAGTTATTCAGCCCCAGCATTTT.

The genes are TRBV3-1 and TRBJ1-5, with a weak D call TRBD1 (5 bases). The germline V and J ends were trimmed by 6 bases and 6 bases, with 15 bases remaining between them. The CDR3 has 14 residues. In germline, CDR1 is LGHDT, CDR2 YNNKEL (reference sequence). DNA for the CDR3: TGTGCCAGCAGGTCGACAGTTGTCTCTCAGCCCCAGCATTTT. It codes for CASRSTVVSQPQHF.